This T cell receptor beta chain was recovered during a study of blood T cell repertoires in COVID-19. Study-wide context: Sites across the United States, Italy and Spain contributed samples from acute and convalescent COVID-19. The cDNA or gDNA used as material had been derived from T cells, B-cell-depleted T cells, or PBMCs.

Germline V gene lookup returns CDR1 SNHLY and CDR2 FYNNEI. This CDR3 is built from 12 residues. Trimming pared 6 bases from V and 5 bases from J, leaving 5 bases between. Original methodology: Researchers report that nucleated cell counts were estimated from reference gene primer amplification. Assay: immunoSEQ multiplex PCR; the TCRdb copy retains only in-frame clones and omits some. That table is the source of V, J and clone size, and D and trimming were worked out from the DNA. The table includes fewer than 200,000 clones, approximately 90% detected once. This sequence originates from a man between 18 and 29 years old who had recovered from COVID-19. The sequencing sample was made of peripheral blood. This chain joins TRBV2 and TRBJ1-6; no reliable D call. CDR3 residues: CASSGNNSPLHF. CDR3 coding DNA: TGTGCCAGCAGCGGGAATAATTCACCCCTCCACTTT.